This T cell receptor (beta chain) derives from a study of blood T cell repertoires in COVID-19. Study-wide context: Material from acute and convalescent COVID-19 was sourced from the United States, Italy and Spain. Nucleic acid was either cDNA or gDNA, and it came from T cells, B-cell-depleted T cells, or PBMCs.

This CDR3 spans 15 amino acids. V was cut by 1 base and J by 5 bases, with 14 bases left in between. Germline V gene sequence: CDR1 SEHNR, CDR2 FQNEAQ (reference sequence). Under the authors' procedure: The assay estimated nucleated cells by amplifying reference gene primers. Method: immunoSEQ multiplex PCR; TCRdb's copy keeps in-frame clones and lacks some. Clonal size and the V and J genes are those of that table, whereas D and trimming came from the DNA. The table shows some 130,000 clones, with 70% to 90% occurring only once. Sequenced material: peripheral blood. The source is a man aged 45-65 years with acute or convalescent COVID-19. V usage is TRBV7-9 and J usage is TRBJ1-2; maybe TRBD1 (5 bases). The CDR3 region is CASSLVGGSGYGYTF. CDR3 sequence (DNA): TGTGCCAGCAGCTTAGTGGGGGGAAGTGGATATGGCTACACCTTC.